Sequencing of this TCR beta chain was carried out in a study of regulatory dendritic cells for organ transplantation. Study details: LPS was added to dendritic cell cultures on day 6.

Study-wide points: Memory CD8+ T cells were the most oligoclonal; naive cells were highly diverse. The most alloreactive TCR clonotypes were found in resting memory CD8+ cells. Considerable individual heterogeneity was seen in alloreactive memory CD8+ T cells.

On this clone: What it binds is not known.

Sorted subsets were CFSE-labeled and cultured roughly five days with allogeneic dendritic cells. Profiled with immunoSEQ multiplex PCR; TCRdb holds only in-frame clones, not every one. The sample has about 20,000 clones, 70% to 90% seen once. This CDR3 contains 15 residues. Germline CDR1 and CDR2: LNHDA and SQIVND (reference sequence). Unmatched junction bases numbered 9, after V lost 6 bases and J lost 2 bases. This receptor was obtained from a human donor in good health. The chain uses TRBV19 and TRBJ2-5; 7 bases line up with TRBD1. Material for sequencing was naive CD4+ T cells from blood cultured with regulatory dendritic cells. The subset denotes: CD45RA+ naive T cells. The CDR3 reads CASRVQGKKQETQYF. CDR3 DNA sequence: TGTGCCAGTAGAGTACAGGGGAAAAAGCAAGAGACCCAGTACTTC.